Shown below are 5 T cell receptor beta chains from a single sample sequenced in a study of T cell clonality in common variable immunodeficiency. Overall study findings and caveats: Reportedly, TCR beta sequences from common variable immunodeficiency showed fewer deletions and N-nucleotide insertions.

Sequencing used immunoSEQ multiplex PCR; TCRdb keeps in-frame clones, though not all of them. The sample contains 32,000 or so clones, none of them singletons. These TCRs are of unknown antigen specificity. Source material: peripheral blood mononuclear cells. Receptors originate from a human donor with common variable immunodeficiency.

Note on this clone: The CDR3 end is not reached by the read, which stops 3 residues before it; the germline J gene fills it in. The chain is built from TRBV20-1 and TRBJ2-1; TRBD1 matches at 7 bases. The CDR3 has 19 residues. Losses at the gene ends were 3 bases for V and 0 bases for J; bases not matched to a gene: 17. Germline V gives CDR1 DFQATT, CDR2 SNEGSKA (reference sequence). CDR3 residues: CSARALQGMAGLSYNEQFF. The CDR3 DNA, read in part, is TGCAGTGCTAGGGCCCTACAGGGGATGGCAGGCCTCTCCTACAATGAG.

To note about this clone: The read ends 3 residues early relative to the CDR3; the germline J gene fills the gap. V usage is TRBV5-5 and J usage is TRBJ2-7, with TRBD2 matching over 9 bases. Per germline, CDR1 SGHKS and CDR2 YYEKEE (reference sequence). This CDR3 has 15 amino acids. Unmatched junction bases numbered 4, after V lost 0 bases and J lost 3 bases. CDR3 sequence: CASSLGSGGFYEQYF. The CDR3 DNA, read in part, is TGTGCCAGCAGCTTGGGAAGCGGGGGGTTCTACGAG. Combining the CDR3 with reference TRBV5-5 and TRBJ2-7 gives the whole variable domain DAGVTQSPTHLIKTRGQQVTLRCSPISGHKSVSWYQQVLGQGPQFIFQYYEKEERGRGNFPDRFSARQFPNYSSELNVNALLLGDSALYLCASSLGSGGFYEQYFGPGTRLTVT.

Details on this clone: The read terminates 3 residues before the CDR3 end, so the remaining end is supplied by the germline J gene. The rearrangement joins TRBV18 to TRBJ1-1; D possibly corresponds to TRBD1 (6 bases). CDR3 length: 17 amino acids. V was clipped by 3 bases and J by 5 bases, with 22 bases between them. Germline assignment: CDR1 KGHSH and CDR2 LQKENI. CDR3 DNA, as far as it was read: TGTGCCAGCTCACCCGCCGGTGGGGGGGCGGGAAGTACTGAA. Encoded protein: CASSPAGGGAGSTE. The complete CDR3 reads CASSPAGGGAGSTEAFF.

This clone was picked up many times. Coverage ceases 3 residues before the CDR3 finishes, and the germline J gene fills in the end. V usage is TRBV19 and J usage is TRBJ2-7, with TRBD1 matching over 8 bases. The CDR3 spans 13 residues. CDR1 is LNHDA, CDR2 SQIVND, per germline (reference sequence). V was pared by 5 bases and J by 3 bases, with 3 bases of the junction left unmatched. The part of the CDR3 DNA that was read is TGTGCCAGTAGTCAGGGACAGGTCTACGAG. Translating gives CASSQGQVYE. The entire CDR3 is CASSQGQVYEQYF.

This clone was recorded at least ten times. CDR3 sequence: CAWSVVGGEGSQYF. The CDR3 DNA, read in part, is TGTGCCTGGAGTGTGGTCGGGGGGGAAGGTTCG. V and J are TRBV30 and TRBJ2-3; 8 bases map to TRBD2. The missing CDR3 end, 3 residues past where the read stops, is filled in from the germline J gene. In germline, CDR1 is GTSNPN, CDR2 SVGIG (reference sequence). This CDR3 is built from 14 residues.